These 2 T cell receptor beta chains share one sample of origin, sequenced in a study of T-cell memory formation after mild COVID-19. TCRdb redid the calling of the 5' RACE reads with MiXCR, one entry per CDR3 protein. The sample includes under 300,000 distinct CDR3 sequences, approximately 8.4% of them seen just once. The specimen was PBMCs or a T cell subset sorted from them (not recorded which). Receptors originate from a man younger than 35 who had mild COVID-19 (a few samples of this study predate the infection). Cell type and time point are not known.

With regard to this clonotype: At one of its ends the junction is not consistent with the germline gene, which may arise from a read error. V gene TRBV5-6 combines with J gene TRBJ2-1; D may be TRBD1 or TRBD2 (6 bases each). The CDR3 totals 14 residues. Looked up from germline, CDR1 is SGHDT and CDR2 is YYEEEE. The CDR3: CASSRGAVYSEQFF. CDR3 nucleotides: TGTGCCAGCAGCAGGGGGGCGGTCTACAGTGAGCAGTTCTTC.

The V call is TRBV12-3 or TRBV12-4, the J call TRBJ2-4, with TRBD1 identical over 9 bases. V dropped 3 bases and J dropped 8; count of bases not matched to a gene: 5. CDR3 length: 14 amino acids. CDR3 sequence: CASSFTDRGHIQYF. CDR3 nucleotides: TGTGCCAGCAGTTTCACGGACAGGGGTCACATTCAGTACTTC.